Below are 6 T cell receptor beta chains sequenced from a single sample in a study of blood T cell repertoires in COVID-19. Sequenced by immunoSEQ multiplex PCR; TCRdb stores in-frame clones only, minus some. The table has 240,000 or so clones, over 65% seen once; the top ten hold about 3.1%. The specimen sequenced was peripheral blood. These TCRs come from a woman aged 80 or over with acute or convalescent COVID-19.

The chain carries TRBV7-8 and TRBJ1-4, with TRBD1 matching 7 bases. V shed 5 bases and J 4 bases; nucleotides not matched to a gene: 10. The CDR3 contains 16 residues. Germline lookup yields CDR1 SGHVS and CDR2 FQNEAQ. In nucleotides, the CDR3 is TGTGCCAGCAGCCGAGGGGGCTCGCCCATTAATGAAAAACTGTTTTTT. This codes for CASSRGGSPINEKLFF. The full variable domain, with the rest looked up from reference TRBV7-8 and TRBJ1-4, is GAGVSQSPRYKVAKRGQDVALRCDPISGHVSLFWYQQALGQGPEFLTYFQNEAQLDKSGLPSDRFFAERPEGSVSTLKIQRTQQEDSAVYLCASSRGGSPINEKLFFGSGTQLSVL.

DNA of the CDR3: TGTGCCAGCAGCCATTTATCACTAGCGGGCACCGGGGAGCTGTTTTTT. It specifies CASSHLSLAGTGELFF. The chain uses TRBV4-2 and TRBJ2-2; 9 positions match TRBD2. Germline V CDR1 and CDR2: LGHNA, YNFKEQ. CDR3 size: 16 residues. The V gene end was trimmed by 3 bases and the J gene end by 4 bases; junction bases not matched to a gene: 6.

The chain is built from TRBV19 and TRBJ1-1, with TRBD1 matching 8 bases. J lost 2 bases, V lost 4 bases, and 6 bases had no gene match. The CDR3 runs to 15 residues. Germline assignment: CDR1 LNHDA and CDR2 SQIVND (reference sequence). The chain's CDR3 is CASSTSDRANTEAFF. Here the CDR3 DNA reads TGTGCCAGTAGTACATCGGACAGGGCAAACACTGAAGCTTTCTTT.

This chain joins TRBV5-1 and TRBJ1-2; tentative D call: TRBD1 (5 bases). The CDR3 consists of 15 residues. The germline V gene has CDR1 SGHRS and CDR2 YFSETQ. Trimming left V 0 bases short and J 6 bases short, with 15 bases between. CDR3 coding DNA: TGCGCCAGCAGCTTGGCCCCAGACAGCGTGGATGGCTACACCTTC. Protein: CASSLAPDSVDGYTF.

The chain has TRBV19 and TRBJ1-5; possible D gene TRBD1, 5 bases. This CDR3 has 15 amino acids. The V gene's germline CDR1 is LNHDA and CDR2 SQIVND (reference sequence). Trimming took off 6 bases at V and 2 bases at J, with 14 bases between the two ends. The CDR3 loop is CASRPDSPRNQPQHF. The CDR3 DNA reads TGTGCCAGTAGGCCCGACAGTCCCCGCAATCAGCCCCAGCATTTT.

This clone was found a few times. The gene calls are TRBV13 and TRBJ2-7, with a tentative D call TRBD1 (6 bases). The germline gives CDR1 PRHDT, CDR2 FYEKMQ (reference sequence). Deletions cut 2 bases from V and 4 bases from J, with 12 bases between. The CDR3 is made up of 14 amino acids. The CDR3 DNA is TGTGCCAGCAGCTTAAGGGGGAGTAGGTACGAGCAGTACTTC. This codes for CASSLRGSRYEQYF.